This T cell receptor beta chain was observed in a study of a mutant IDH1 vaccine in newly diagnosed glioma. Noted time point: week 5, during vaccination. Every vaccine dose comprised 300 ug of mutant IDH1 20-mer peptide plus topical imiquimod. Assay: immunoSEQ multiplex PCR; the TCRdb copy retains only in-frame clones and omits some. The sample yields 50,000 to 55,000 clones, roughly 78% seen once. For this clone: Its target is not known.

Whole-study findings and limits: Any relationship between pseudoprogression and changes in top peripheral T cell clonotypes seemed absent.

The sample was PBMCs, taken from a glioma patient whose treatment included an IDH1 peptide vaccine. This sequence was found in a man aged 50-60 years with glioma.

CDR3 amino acids: CASSHVLGTYNEQFF. The CDR3 DNA follows: TGTGCCAGCAGCCACGTTCTAGGAACGTACAATGAGCAGTTCTTC. V usage is TRBV16 and J usage is TRBJ2-1; D not certain. CDR3 length equals 15 residues. Germline V CDR1 and CDR2: KGHSY, FQNENV. The V end was cut by 3 bases, the J end by 4 bases, with 13 bases between.